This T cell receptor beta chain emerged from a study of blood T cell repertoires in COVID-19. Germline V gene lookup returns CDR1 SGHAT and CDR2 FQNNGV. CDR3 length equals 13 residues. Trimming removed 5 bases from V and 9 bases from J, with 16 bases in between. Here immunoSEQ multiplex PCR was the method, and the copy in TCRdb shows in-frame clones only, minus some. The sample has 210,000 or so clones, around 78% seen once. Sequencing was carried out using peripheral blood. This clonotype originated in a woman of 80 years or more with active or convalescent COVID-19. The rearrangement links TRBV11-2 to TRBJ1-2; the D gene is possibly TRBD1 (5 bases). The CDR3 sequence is CASSPNLGGRYTF. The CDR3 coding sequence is TGTGCCAGCAGCCCAAATCTGGGGGGTCGCTACACCTTC.